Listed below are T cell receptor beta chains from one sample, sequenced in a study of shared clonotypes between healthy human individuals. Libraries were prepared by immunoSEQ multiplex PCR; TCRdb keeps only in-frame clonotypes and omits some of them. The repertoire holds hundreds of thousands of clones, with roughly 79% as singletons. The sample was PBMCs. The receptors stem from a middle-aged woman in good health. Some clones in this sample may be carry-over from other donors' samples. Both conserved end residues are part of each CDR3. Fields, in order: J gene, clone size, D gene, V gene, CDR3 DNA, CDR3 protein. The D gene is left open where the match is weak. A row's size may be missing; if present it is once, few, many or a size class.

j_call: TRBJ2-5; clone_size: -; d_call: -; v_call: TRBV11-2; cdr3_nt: TGTGCCAGCAGCCTCCAGGGAGTTCTGGCAGAGACCCAGTACTTC; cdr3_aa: CASSLQGVLAETQYF
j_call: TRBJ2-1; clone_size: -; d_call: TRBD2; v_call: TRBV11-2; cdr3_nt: TGTGCCAGCAGCTTAGATGGAGCTAGCGGGAAGATTGAGCAGTTCTTC; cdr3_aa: CASSLDGASGKIEQFF
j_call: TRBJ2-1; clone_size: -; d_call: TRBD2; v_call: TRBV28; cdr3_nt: TGTGCCAGCAACGACGAGCGGCCGGGAGGGTCCTACAATGAGCAGTTCTTC; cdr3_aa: CASNDERPGGSYNEQFF
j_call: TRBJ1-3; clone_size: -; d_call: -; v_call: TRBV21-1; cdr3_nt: TGTGCCAGGGGGGGGAGGAGCTCTGGAAACACCATATATTTT; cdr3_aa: CARGGRSSGNTIYF
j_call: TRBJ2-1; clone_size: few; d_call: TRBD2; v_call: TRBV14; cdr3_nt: TGTGCCAGTAAGCCGGGCGCGGGAGATCGTTTCTTC; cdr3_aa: CASKPGAGDRFF
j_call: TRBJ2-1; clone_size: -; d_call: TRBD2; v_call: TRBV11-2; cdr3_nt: TGTGCCAGCAGCTTGCATCTAGCGGGGATTTACAATGAGCAGTTCTTC; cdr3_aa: CASSLHLAGIYNEQFF
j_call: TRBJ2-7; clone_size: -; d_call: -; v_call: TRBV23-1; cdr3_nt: TGCGCCAGCAGTCAATGGACCACCGAGCAGTACTTC; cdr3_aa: CASSQWTTEQYF
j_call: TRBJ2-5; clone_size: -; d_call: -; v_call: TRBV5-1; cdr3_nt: TGCGCCAGCAGCTTGGCGGGAGTAGGAGAGACCCAGTACTTC; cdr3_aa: CASSLAGVGETQYF
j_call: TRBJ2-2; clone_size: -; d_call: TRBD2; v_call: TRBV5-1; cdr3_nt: TGCGCCAGCAGCCGCCAGCTAGCGGGAAAGAACACCGGGGAGCTGTTTTTT; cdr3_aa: CASSRQLAGKNTGELFF
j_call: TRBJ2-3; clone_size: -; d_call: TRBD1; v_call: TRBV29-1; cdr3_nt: TGCAGCGACAGGGGGCGCACAGATACGCAGTATTTT; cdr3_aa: CSDRGRTDTQYF
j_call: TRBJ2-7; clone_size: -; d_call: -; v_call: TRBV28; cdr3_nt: TGTGCCAGCAGTTCGTCCGCCCCCCCTTCAACCTACGAGCAGTACTTC; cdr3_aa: CASSSSAPPSTYEQYF
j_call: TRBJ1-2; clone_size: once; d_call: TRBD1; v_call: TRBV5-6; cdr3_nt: TGTGCCAGCAGTCTTACCCGGGACAGGGAGGGCGATGGCTACACCTTC; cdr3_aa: CASSLTRDREGDGYTF
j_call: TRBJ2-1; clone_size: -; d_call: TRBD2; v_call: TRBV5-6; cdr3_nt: TGTGCCAGCCTAGCGGCAGGGTACGACAATGAGCAGTTCTTC; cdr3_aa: CASLAAGYDNEQFF
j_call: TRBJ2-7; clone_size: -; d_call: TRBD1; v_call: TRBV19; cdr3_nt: TGTGCCAGTAGTGACAGGGCCTACGAGCAGTACTTC; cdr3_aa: CASSDRAYEQYF
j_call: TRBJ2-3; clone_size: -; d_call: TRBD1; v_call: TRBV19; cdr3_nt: TGTGCCACCCGGGACAGGTTCACAGATACGCAGTATTTT; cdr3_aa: CATRDRFTDTQYF
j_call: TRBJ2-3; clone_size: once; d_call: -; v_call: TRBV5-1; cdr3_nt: TGCGCCAGCAGCTTGGTTGGCAGGAGCACAGATACGCAGTATTTT; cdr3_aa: CASSLVGRSTDTQYF
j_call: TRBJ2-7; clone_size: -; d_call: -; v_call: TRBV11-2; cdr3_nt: TGTGCCAGCAGCTTAGGAGGGGGTGTTGTTAAGCAGTACTTC; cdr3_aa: CASSLGGGVVKQYF
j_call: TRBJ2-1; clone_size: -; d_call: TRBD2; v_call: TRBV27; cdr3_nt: TGTGCCAGCAGTTCTGCTCGTGGCTTGACTAGCGGGAGGGCCGGCTACAATGAGCAGTTCTTC; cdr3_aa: CASSSARGLTSGRAGYNEQFF
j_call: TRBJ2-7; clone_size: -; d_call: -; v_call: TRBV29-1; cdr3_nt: TGCAGCGTCCTGGGAACCTGCGAGCAGTACTTC; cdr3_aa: CSVLGTCEQYF
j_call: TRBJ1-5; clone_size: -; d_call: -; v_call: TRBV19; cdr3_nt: TGTGCCAGTAGTATAGGTAGCCCGGGCAATCAGCCCCAGCATTTT; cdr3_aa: CASSIGSPGNQPQHF
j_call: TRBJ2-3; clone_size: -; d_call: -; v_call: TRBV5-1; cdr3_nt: TGCGCCAGCAGCTCCGTCCGCGATACGCAGTATTTT; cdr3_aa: CASSSVRDTQYF
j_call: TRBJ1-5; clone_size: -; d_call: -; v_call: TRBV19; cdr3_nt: TGTGCCAGTAGTATGCCAGGGCGCGCGCAGCCCCAGCATTTT; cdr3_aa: CASSMPGRAQPQHF
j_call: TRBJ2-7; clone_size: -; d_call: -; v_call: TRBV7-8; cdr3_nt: TGTGCCAGCAGCTTAGGTAGGACTAACTCCTACGAGCAGTACTTC; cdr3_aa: CASSLGRTNSYEQYF
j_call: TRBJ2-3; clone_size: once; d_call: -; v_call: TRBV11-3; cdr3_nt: TGTGCCAGCAGCTTAGGATATCTTGGCGTGACTAGCACAGATACGCAGTATTTT; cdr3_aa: CASSLGYLGVTSTDTQYF
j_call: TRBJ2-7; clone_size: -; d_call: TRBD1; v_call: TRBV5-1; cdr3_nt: TGCGCCAGCAGCTTGACGGGACAGGGGGACTCCTACGAGCAGTACTTC; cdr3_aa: CASSLTGQGDSYEQYF
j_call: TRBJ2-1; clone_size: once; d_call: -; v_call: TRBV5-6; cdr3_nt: TGTGCCAGCAGCTTGTTAAAGACTGTTTACAATGAGCAGTTCTTC; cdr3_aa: CASSLLKTVYNEQFF
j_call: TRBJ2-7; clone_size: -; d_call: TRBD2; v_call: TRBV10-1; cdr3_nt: TGCGCCAGCAGTGATGACTACCCGGGGGGGGAGCAGTACTTC; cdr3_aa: CASSDDYPGGEQYF
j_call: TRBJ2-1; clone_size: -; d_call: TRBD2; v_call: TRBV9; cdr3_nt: TGTGCCAGCAGCGCCGTAAGCGGGGGGGGTTACAATGAGCAGTTCTTC; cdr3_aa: CASSAVSGGGYNEQFF
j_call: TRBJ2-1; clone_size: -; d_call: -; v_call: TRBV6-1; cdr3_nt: TGTGCCAGCAAAGTAAGCTCCTACAATGAGCAGTTCTTC; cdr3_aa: CASKVSSYNEQFF
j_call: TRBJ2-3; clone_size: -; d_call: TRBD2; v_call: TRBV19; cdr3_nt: TGTGCCAGTAGTATGGGGAGGGGCACAGATACGCAGTATTTT; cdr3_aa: CASSMGRGTDTQYF
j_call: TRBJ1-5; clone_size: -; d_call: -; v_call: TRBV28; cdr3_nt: TGTGCCAGCAGTTTAAATGCCCCGCCCCAGCATTTT; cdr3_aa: CASSLNAPPQHF
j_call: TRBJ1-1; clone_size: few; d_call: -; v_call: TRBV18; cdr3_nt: TGTGCCAGCTCACCACGTGGGGACACTGAAGCTTTCTTT; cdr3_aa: CASSPRGDTEAFF
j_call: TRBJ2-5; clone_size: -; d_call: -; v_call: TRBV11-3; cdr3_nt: TGTGCCAGCAGCTTAGGTGGATACGAAGAGACCCAGTACTTC; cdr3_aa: CASSLGGYEETQYF
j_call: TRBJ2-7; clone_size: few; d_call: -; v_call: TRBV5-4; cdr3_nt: TGTGCTACCGGACAGAGAGCCTCCTACGAGCAGTACTTC; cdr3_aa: CATGQRASYEQYF
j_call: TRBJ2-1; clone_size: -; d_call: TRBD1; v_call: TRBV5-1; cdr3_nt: TGCGCCAGCAGCTATGATCCGACAGGGGCTGATGAGCAGTTCTTC; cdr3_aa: CASSYDPTGADEQFF
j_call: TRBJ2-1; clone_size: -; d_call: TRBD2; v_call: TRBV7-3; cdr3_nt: TGTGCCAGCAGCTTAAATGCGGGAGGATACAATGAGCAGTTCTTC; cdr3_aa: CASSLNAGGYNEQFF
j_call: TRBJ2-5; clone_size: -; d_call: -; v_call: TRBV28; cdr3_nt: TGTGCCAGCAGTAAGGGCCCCGCCCACCAAGAGACCCAGTACTTC; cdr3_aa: CASSKGPAHQETQYF
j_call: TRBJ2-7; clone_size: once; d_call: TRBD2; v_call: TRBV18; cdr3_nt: TGTGCCAGCTCGCCACTAGCGGGAGGTGGATACGAGCAGTACTTC; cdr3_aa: CASSPLAGGGYEQYF
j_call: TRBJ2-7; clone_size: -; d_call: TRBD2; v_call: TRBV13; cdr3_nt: TGTGCCAGCAGCTTCGGGACTAGCGGGAGTTACGAGCAGTACTTC; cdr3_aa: CASSFGTSGSYEQYF
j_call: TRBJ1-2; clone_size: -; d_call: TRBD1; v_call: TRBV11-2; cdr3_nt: TGTGCCAGTACCGGGGGCCTGGACAGGGCCTATGGCTACACCTTC; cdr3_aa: CASTGGLDRAYGYTF
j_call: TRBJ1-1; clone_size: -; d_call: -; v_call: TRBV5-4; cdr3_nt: TGTGCCAGCAGCTTTATAGGGAACACTGAAGCTTTCTTT; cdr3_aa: CASSFIGNTEAFF
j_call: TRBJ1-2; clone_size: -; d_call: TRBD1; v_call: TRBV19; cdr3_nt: TGTGCCAGTAGTATAGTCCGGGACAGGACCTATGGCTACACCTTC; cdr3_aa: CASSIVRDRTYGYTF
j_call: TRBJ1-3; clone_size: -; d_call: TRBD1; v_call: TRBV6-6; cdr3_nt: TGTGCCAGCAGATCCACCGGGACAGGGGGTGGAAACACCATATATTTT; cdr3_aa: CASRSTGTGGGNTIYF
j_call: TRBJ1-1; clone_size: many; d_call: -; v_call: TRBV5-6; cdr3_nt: TGTGCCAGCAGCTTAGGCAGGAGAAACACTGAAGCTTTCTTT; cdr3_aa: CASSLGRRNTEAFF
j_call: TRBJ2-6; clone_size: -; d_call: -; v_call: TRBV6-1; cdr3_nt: TGTGCCAGCAGTGGGGGGGCGGCTGGGGCCAACGTCCTGACTTTC; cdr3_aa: CASSGGAAGANVLTF
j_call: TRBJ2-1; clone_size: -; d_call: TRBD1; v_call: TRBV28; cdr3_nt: TGTGCCAGCAGTACCCCCGGGACAGGGGGGATTAATGAGCAGTTCTTC; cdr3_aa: CASSTPGTGGINEQFF
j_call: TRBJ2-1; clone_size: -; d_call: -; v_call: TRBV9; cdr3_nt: TGTGCCAGCAGCGTAGTCGGGTCCTACAATGAGCAGTTCTTC; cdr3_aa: CASSVVGSYNEQFF
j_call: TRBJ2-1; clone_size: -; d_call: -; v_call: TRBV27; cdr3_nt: TGTGCCAGCAGTTCCAACAATGAGCAGTTCTTC; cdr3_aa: CASSSNNEQFF
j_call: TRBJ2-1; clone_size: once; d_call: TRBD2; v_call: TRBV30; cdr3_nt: TGTGCCTGGAGTGTACGACGGACTAGCGGGATCTACAATGAGCAGTTCTTC; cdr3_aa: CAWSVRRTSGIYNEQFF
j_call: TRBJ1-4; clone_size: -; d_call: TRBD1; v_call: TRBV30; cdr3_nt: TGTGCCTGGAGTAAGGAGACAGGGGACCAAAAACTGTTTTTT; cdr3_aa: CAWSKETGDQKLFF
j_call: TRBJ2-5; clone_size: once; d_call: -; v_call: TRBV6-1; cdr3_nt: TGTGCCAGCAGTGATCCGGGGGAGCAAGAGACCCAGTACTTC; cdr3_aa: CASSDPGEQETQYF
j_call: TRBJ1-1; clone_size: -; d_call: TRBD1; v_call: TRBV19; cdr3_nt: TGTGCCAGTAGGGCCGGGACAGGGTTGGAGGCTTTCTTT; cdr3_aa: CASRAGTGLEAFF